Listed below are T cell receptor beta chains from one sample, sequenced in a study of PD-L1 blockade in urothelial cancer. TCRdb's table, derived via immunoSEQ multiplex PCR, lists solely in-frame clones and lacks some. The table records roughly 55,000 clones, just over 85% of them present only once. The sequencing here drew on PBMCs, taken around atezolizumab (anti-PD-L1) treatment. Receptor source: a man aged 55-75 years with urothelial cancer. CDR3s include the opening cysteine and the closing phenylalanine or tryptophan. D genes are given only for firm matches. A clone size is listed for some rows: how often the clone was seen (once, few, many), or a class if it is expanded.

j_call v_call d_call clone_size cdr3_nt cdr3_aa
TRBJ1-2 TRBV6-5 TRBD1 NA TGTGCCAGCAGACCTAGGGGGCTGAGCTATGGCTACACCTTC CASRPRGLSYGYTF
TRBJ2-4 TRBV19 NA once TGTGCCAGTAGTGTGGACAGTAAAAACATTCAGTACTTC CASSVDSKNIQYF
TRBJ2-7 TRBV2 NA NA TGTGCCAGCGTTAGTAGGCAGGGCGTATACGAGCAGTACTTC CASVSRQGVYEQYF
TRBJ1-2 TRBV30 NA NA TGTGCCTGGAGTCCCGGGGGGTATGGCTACACCTTC CAWSPGGYGYTF
TRBJ2-7 TRBV7-9 NA few TGTGCCAGCAGCCCGACAGACTACGAGCAGTACTTC CASSPTDYEQYF
TRBJ1-6 TRBV7-2 NA NA TGTGCCAGCAGCTTAGCGCGGCCGCCGGGACCCCTCCACTTT CASSLARPPGPLHF
TRBJ2-7 TRBV7-9 NA NA TGTGCCAGCAGCTTTAACAGATTCTACGAGCAGTACTTC CASSFNRFYEQYF
TRBJ2-3 TRBV4-3 TRBD2 NA TGCGCCAGCAGCCAAGCCTCTCTTCTAGCGGGGAGCACAGATACGCAGTATTTT CASSQASLLAGSTDTQYF
TRBJ2-4 TRBV7-3 TRBD2 NA TGTGCCAGCAGCCCCGGGACTACTTTTAGCCAAAACATTCAGTACTTC CASSPGTTFSQNIQYF
TRBJ2-7 TRBV19 TRBD1 NA TGTGCCAGTAGTCCTCGGACAGGGGGCTCCTACGAGCAGTACTTC CASSPRTGGSYEQYF
TRBJ1-2 TRBV5-4 TRBD1 NA TGTGCCAGCAGCTTGATGACAGGGGTGGGTGGCTACACCTTC CASSLMTGVGGYTF
TRBJ1-2 TRBV27 TRBD1 NA TGTGCCAGCAGTCGCGGGACAGGGGGAGACTATGGCTACACCTTC CASSRGTGGDYGYTF
TRBJ1-2 TRBV6-6 TRBD1 NA TGTGCCAGCCTAGCAACGAGCGGGACAGGGTTGGGGGGCTACACCTTC CASLATSGTGLGGYTF
TRBJ2-7 TRBV9 NA NA TGTGCCAGCAGCGTAGGTTCTAGCGTGGGCGAGCAGTACTTC CASSVGSSVGEQYF
TRBJ2-7 TRBV12-5 NA once TGTGCTAGTGGTCTGCTGGCCGGGACTGGGTCCTACGAGCAGTACTTC CASGLLAGTGSYEQYF
TRBJ2-3 TRBV4-2 TRBD1 once TGTGCCAGCAGCAAGGATAGTGGACAGGGCGAAGATACGCAGTATTTT CASSKDSGQGEDTQYF
TRBJ1-2 TRBV7-3 TRBD1 NA TGTGCCAGCAGCCCGAGACAGGGTGGCTATGGCTACACCTTC CASSPRQGGYGYTF
TRBJ1-1 TRBV5-8 NA NA TGTGCCAGCAGTGTAATGTACATGAACACTGAAGCTTTCTTT CASSVMYMNTEAFF
TRBJ2-7 TRBV4-2 TRBD2 NA TGTGCCAGCAGCCAAGTAGGTAGCGGGGTTGGTACCTACGAGCAGTACTTC CASSQVGSGVGTYEQYF
TRBJ2-7 TRBV5-1 NA NA TGCGCCAGCAGCTTGGCCGGGCAGGGGGGCTACGAGCAGTACTTC CASSLAGQGGYEQYF
TRBJ2-1 TRBV18 TRBD2 once TGTGCCAGCTCACCCCGCTGGGAGGGCCAATACCAGAGCTACAATGAGCAGTTCTTC CASSPRWEGQYQSYNEQFF
TRBJ1-2 TRBV30 TRBD1 NA TGTGCCTGGCCCCGTGGACAGGGTCGCGGCTACACCTTC CAWPRGQGRGYTF
TRBJ2-7 TRBV5-1 NA NA TGCGCCAGCAGCTGGGGCCACGAGCAGTACTTC CASSWGHEQYF
TRBJ1-4 TRBV28 NA once TGTGCCAGCAGTTTATCCGGACTCTCTGACTTAAATGTCGGACTGTTTTTT CASSLSGLSDLNVGLFF
TRBJ1-4 TRBV7-9 NA NA TGTGCCAGCAGCTTGGGTGGACAGTTAACTAATGAAAAACTGTTTTTT CASSLGGQLTNEKLFF
TRBJ2-7 TRBV7-2 NA NA TGTGCCAGCAGCCCCCGAACAAGTAACGAGCAGTACTTC CASSPRTSNEQYF
TRBJ1-1 TRBV5-1 NA NA TGCGCCAGCAGCTCAGACTATTCGGACAGAACGAACACTGAAGCTTTCTTT CASSSDYSDRTNTEAFF
TRBJ2-7 TRBV28 NA NA TGTGCCAGCAGTTTCACCTCGACTAGTGCTTACGAGCAGTACTTC CASSFTSTSAYEQYF
TRBJ2-7 TRBV5-1 NA NA TGCGCCAGCAGCTTGAGAGAGGGCTGGTACGAGCAGTACTTC CASSLREGWYEQYF
TRBJ1-1 TRBV29-1 TRBD1 few TGCAGCGTTTCACAGGGGGCGAGGACGACTGAAGCTTTCTTT CSVSQGARTTEAFF
TRBJ2-7 TRBV2 TRBD1 NA TGTGCCAGCAGTCCCTCCGGGACAGGTTCCTACGAGCAGTACTTC CASSPSGTGSYEQYF
TRBJ2-1 TRBV7-9 NA NA TGTGCCAGCAGCTTAGGGCGGAGCCGGGAGCAGTTCTTC CASSLGRSREQFF
TRBJ1-2 TRBV2 TRBD1 once TGTGCCAGCAGCATGACGGACAGGGGGGACTATGGCTACACCTTC CASSMTDRGDYGYTF
TRBJ2-1 TRBV10-3 NA NA TGTGCCATCAGGAATAGCGGAACCTCCTACAATGAGCAGTTCTTC CAIRNSGTSYNEQFF
TRBJ2-7 TRBV14 NA once TGTGCCAGCAGCCAAGATATCTACGAGCAGTACTTC CASSQDIYEQYF
TRBJ1-4 TRBV10-2 NA NA TGCGCCACCCGCAGGGACTATAATGAAAAACTGTTTTTT CATRRDYNEKLFF
TRBJ1-1 TRBV6-5 NA NA TGTGCCAGCACCAAGAGGGGAGGCACTGAAGCTTTCTTT CASTKRGGTEAFF
TRBJ1-1 TRBV15 NA NA TGTGCCACCAGCAGAGATGGACGGGGGAAGAACACTGAAGCTTTCTTT CATSRDGRGKNTEAFF
TRBJ1-1 TRBV7-2 NA NA TGTGCCAGCAGCTTTCATCACACTGAAGCTTTCTTT CASSFHHTEAFF
TRBJ1-2 TRBV5-4 NA once TGTGCCAGCAGCCCGGACAGCTATGGCTACACCTTC CASSPDSYGYTF
TRBJ1-1 TRBV5-1 TRBD1 NA TGCGCCAGCAGCTTGGGGGACAGGGTGACTGAAGCTTTCTTT CASSLGDRVTEAFF